This paragraph covers one T cell receptor beta chain sequence. PCR employed 60 Vbeta and 13 Jbeta primers. Profiled with immunoSEQ multiplex PCR; TCRdb holds only in-frame clones, not every one. This table has 140,000 to 150,000 clones, more than 8% appearing once. This sample was taken from a study of cytomegalovirus exposure and HLA in healthy donors. Germline V gives CDR1 SGHAT, CDR2 FQNNGV. The length of the CDR3 is 13 residues. Deletions cut 0 bases from V and 4 bases from J, with 5 bases between. The chain combines TRBV11-2 with TRBJ2-3; D is ambiguous. This receptor was identified in a middle-aged man in good health and CMV-seronegative. Material: PBMCs. The CDR3 DNA sequence: TGTGCCAGCAGCTTAGATTGGCCAGATACGCAGTATTTT. It encodes CASSLDWPDTQYF.